This passage covers 10 T cell receptor beta chains from one sample sequenced in a study of early T cells in non-severe SARS-CoV-2 infection. Using its own MiXCR run on the 5' RACE reads, TCRdb lists one record per CDR3 protein. The data hold roughly 67,000 distinct CDR3 sequences, with 9% to 15% observed a single time. The source material was whole blood. The receptor source for this set is an adult who was a healthcare worker with PCR-confirmed SARS-CoV-2 infection or an uninfected control (not recorded which).

This clonotype was observed at least ten times. The chain uses TRBV29-1 and TRBJ1-1; D is ambiguous. Trimming stripped 4 bases from V and 1 base from J, with 4 bases between. The CDR3 contains 11 residues. The germline V gene has CDR1 SQVTM and CDR2 ANQGSEA. The CDR3 region has the DNA TGCAGCGTTGTCAAGAACACTGAAGCTTTCTTT. This gives the protein CSVVKNTEAFF.

This clonotype appeared a few times. CDR3 in DNA: TGTGCCAGCTCACCATCGTTAGGTCAGGGGTACGAGCAGTACTTC. It yields the protein CASSPSLGQGYEQYF. The genes are TRBV18 and TRBJ2-7, with D possibly matching TRBD1 (6 bases). Germline V gene data show CDR1 as KGHSH and CDR2 as LQKENI. This CDR3 is built from 15 residues. Trimming pared 2 bases from V and 4 bases from J, leaving 15 bases between.

V and J are TRBV28 and TRBJ1-6; D unresolved. Per the germline V gene, CDR1 is MDHEN and CDR2 is SYDVKM. The ends were cut back, 4 bases at V and 6 bases at J, with 4 bases in the middle. The CDR3 contains 12 residues. The CDR3 DNA is TGTGCCAGCAGTTCTGGTAATTCACCCCTCCACTTT. Encoded protein: CASSSGNSPLHF.

This clonotype was observed a handful of times. The chain recombines TRBV20-1 with TRBJ2-7, with a possible D match to TRBD1 (5 bases). The CDR3 covers 16 residues. CDR1 and CDR2 from the germline V gene are DFQATT and SNEGSKA (reference sequence). Deletions cut 1 base from V and 2 bases from J, with 18 bases between. CDR3: CSARAGGAGRPYEQYF. The CDR3 DNA is TGCAGTGCTAGAGCGGGTGGGGCAGGGCGGCCCTACGAGCAGTACTTC.

The chain joins TRBV12-3 or TRBV12-4 to TRBJ1-1; D is unresolved. The length of the CDR3 is 13 residues. V was trimmed by 4 bases and J by 3 bases, leaving 9 bases between them. This CDR3 reads CASSSTLDTEAFF. Here the CDR3 DNA reads TGTGCCAGCAGTTCAACGCTCGACACTGAAGCTTTCTTT.

This clonotype was observed a few times. The rearrangement uses TRBV5-5 and TRBJ1-4; D is possibly TRBD1 (5 bases). This CDR3 region has 15 residues. Germline V gene data show CDR1 as SGHKS and CDR2 as YYEKEE (reference sequence). The ends were cut back, 4 bases at V and 5 bases at J, with 15 bases in the middle. The CDR3 sequence: CASSPGVTGNEKLFF. The CDR3 DNA is TGTGCCAGCAGCCCGGGGGTCACTGGGAATGAAAAACTGTTTTTT.

V gene TRBV13 combines with J gene TRBJ1-2; D is uncertain. The CDR3 consists of 14 residues. Trimming took off 3 bases at V and 2 bases at J, with 10 bases between the two ends. Germline lookup yields CDR1 PRHDT and CDR2 FYEKMQ (reference sequence). The CDR3 is CASSLGRLNYGYTF. The CDR3 DNA reads TGTGCCAGCAGCTTGGGCAGGCTAAACTATGGCTACACCTTC.

This clonotype was detected only once. The chain combines TRBV12-3 or TRBV12-4 with TRBJ2-7, with a possible D match to TRBD2 (5 bases). With 3 bases removed from V and 2 bases from J, the gap between germline ends came to 17 bases. This CDR3 spans 16 amino acids. The CDR3 sequence: CASSFMLGSLTYEQYF. The DNA of the CDR3 is TGTGCCAGCAGTTTTATGTTAGGGAGTCTGACCTACGAGCAGTACTTC.

This clonotype was seen repeatedly, ten times or more. The rearrangement joins TRBV12-5 to TRBJ1-2, with D possibly being TRBD1 (6 bases). This CDR3 spans 11 amino acids. V lost 6 bases and J 11 bases, leaving 13 bases between the germline ends. Germline assignment: CDR1 LGHNT and CDR2 FRNRAP. The CDR3 nucleotides are TGTGCTAGTGGCTGGGACAACCGGTACACCTTC. Its translation: CASGWDNRYTF.

This clonotype was counted at least ten times. J is TRBJ2-6 and V is TRBV12-3 or TRBV12-4; 10 bases line up with TRBD1. The CDR3 contains 15 residues. J lost 3 bases, V lost 6 bases, and 2 bases had no gene match. The CDR3 is CASRTGGGGANVLTF. The CDR3 nucleotides are TGTGCCAGCAGGACAGGGGGCGGTGGGGCCAACGTCCTGACTTTC.